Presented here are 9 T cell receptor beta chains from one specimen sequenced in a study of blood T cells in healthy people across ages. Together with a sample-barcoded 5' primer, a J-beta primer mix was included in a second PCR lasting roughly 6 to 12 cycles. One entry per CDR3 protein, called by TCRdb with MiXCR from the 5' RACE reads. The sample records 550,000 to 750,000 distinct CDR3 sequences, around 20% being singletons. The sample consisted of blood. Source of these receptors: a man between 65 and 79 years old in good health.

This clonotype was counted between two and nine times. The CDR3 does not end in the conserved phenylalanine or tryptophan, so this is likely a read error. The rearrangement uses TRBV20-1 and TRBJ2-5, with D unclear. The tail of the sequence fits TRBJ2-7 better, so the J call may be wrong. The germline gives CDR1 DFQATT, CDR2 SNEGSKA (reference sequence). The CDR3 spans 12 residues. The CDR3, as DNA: TGCAGTGCTAATGGGCATGGCTACGAGCAGTACCTC. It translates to CSANGHGYEQYL.

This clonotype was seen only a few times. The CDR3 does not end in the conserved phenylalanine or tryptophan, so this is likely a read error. The CDR3 nucleotides are TGTGCCAGCAGCTCCGGACTAGCGGGATTCGATGAGCAGTTCCTC. Residues: CASSSGLAGFDEQFL. The chain combines TRBV7-3 with TRBJ2-1; 12 nucleotides match TRBD2. The CDR3 has 15 amino acids. With V trimmed by 4 bases and J by 8 bases, 6 bases remained unmatched. CDR1 is SGHTA and CDR2 is FQGTGA in the germline V gene.

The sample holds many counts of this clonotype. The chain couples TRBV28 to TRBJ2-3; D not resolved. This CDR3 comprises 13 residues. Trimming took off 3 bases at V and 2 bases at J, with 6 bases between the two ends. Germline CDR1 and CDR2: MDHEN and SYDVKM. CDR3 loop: CASSFQATDTQYF. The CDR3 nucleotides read TGTGCCAGCAGTTTTCAGGCCACAGATACGCAGTATTTT.

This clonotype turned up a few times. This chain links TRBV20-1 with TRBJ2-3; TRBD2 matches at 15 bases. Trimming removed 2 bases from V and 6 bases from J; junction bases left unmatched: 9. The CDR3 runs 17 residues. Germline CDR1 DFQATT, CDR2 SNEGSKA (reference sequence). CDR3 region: CSARSPGLAGGADTQYF. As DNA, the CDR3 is TGCAGTGCTAGATCCCCGGGACTAGCGGGAGGTGCGGATACGCAGTATTTT.

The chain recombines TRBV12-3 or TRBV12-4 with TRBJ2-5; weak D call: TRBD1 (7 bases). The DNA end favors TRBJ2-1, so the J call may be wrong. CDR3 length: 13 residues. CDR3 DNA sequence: TGTGCCAGCAGAAAAGACTCAGGGGGACTCCAGTTCTTC. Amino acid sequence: CASRKDSGGLQFF.

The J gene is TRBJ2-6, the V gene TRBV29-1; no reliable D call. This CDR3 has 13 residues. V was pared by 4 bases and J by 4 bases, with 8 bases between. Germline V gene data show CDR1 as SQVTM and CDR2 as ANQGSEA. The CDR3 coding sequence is TGCAGCGTTGGAAACGGGGGGGCCAACGTCCTGACTTTC. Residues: CSVGNGGANVLTF.

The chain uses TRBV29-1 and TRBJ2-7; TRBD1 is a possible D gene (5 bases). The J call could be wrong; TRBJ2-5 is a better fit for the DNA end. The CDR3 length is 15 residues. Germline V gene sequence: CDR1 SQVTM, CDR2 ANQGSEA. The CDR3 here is CSATPLTGRQETQYF. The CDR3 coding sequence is TGCAGCGCCACACCCCTCACAGGTAGACAAGAGACCCAGTACTTC.

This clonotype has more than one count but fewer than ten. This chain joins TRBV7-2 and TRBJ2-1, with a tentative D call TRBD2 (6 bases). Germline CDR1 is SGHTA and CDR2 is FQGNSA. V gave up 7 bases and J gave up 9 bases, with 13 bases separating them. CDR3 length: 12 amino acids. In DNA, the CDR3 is TGTGCCAGCAAAAGGGCGGGATCTGAGCAGTTCTTC. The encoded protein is CASKRAGSEQFF. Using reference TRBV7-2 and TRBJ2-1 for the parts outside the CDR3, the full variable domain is GAGVSQSPSNKVTEKGKDVELRCDPISGHTALYWYRQSLGQGLEFLIYFQGNSAPDKSGLPSDRFSAERTGGSVSTLTIQRTQQEDSAVYLCASKRAGSEQFFGPGTRLTVL.

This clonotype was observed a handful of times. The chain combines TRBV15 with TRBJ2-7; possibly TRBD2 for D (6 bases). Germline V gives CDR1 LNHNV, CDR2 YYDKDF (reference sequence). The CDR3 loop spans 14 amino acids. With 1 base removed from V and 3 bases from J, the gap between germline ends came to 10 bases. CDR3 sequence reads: CATSRVGTGYEQYF. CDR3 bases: TGTGCCACCAGCAGAGTAGGGACTGGCTACGAGCAGTACTTC.